This T cell receptor (beta chain) was observed in a study of cytomegalovirus exposure and HLA in healthy donors. The CDR3 runs 13 residues. The germline gives CDR1 GTSNPN, CDR2 SVGIG (reference sequence). V lost 4 bases and J 1 base, leaving 7 bases between the germline ends. When sampled, the donors appeared nominally healthy, though they likely had unrecorded immune exposures. The PCR contained 60 Vbeta and 13 Jbeta primers. The repertoire was sequenced with immunoSEQ multiplex PCR; TCRdb's copy has only in-frame clones and lacks some. The sample consists of tens of thousands of clones, 70% to 85% of them appearing once. General study points: High sensitivity and specificity were reportedly achieved when the classifier diagnosed cytomegalovirus status.

A note on this clone: No antigen is known for it.

Sequenced input: PBMCs. This clonotype was obtained from a man between 25 and 39 years old in good health and CMV-seronegative. This chain links TRBV30 with TRBJ2-2; D remains unclear. The CDR3 DNA is TGTGCCTGGAAAGACTGGAACACCGGGGAGCTGTTTTTT. Amino acid sequence: CAWKDWNTGELFF.